This T cell receptor (beta chain) was sequenced in a study of shared T cell receptors in the human thymus. Profiled with immunoSEQ multiplex PCR; TCRdb holds only in-frame clones, not every one. The repertoire holds 630,000 or so clones, with approximately 87% as singletons. These data were likewise used in another study, on human thymus T cells. Per that study: Resections that were taken during corrective heart surgery supplied the thymus tissue. Thymic and blood repertoires showed apparently biased V and J gene usage. Related reports documented highly overlapping thymic repertoires among unrelated individuals.

This sequence originates from a boy under three years old with a congenital heart defect. The sequencing input was thymocytes.

This CDR3 is CASSIGAPDRARQPQHF. CDR3 DNA: TGTGCCAGTAGTATTGGGGCCCCGGACAGGGCTAGGCAGCCCCAGCATTTT. J is TRBJ1-5 and V is TRBV19, with 8 bases lining up with TRBD1. The CDR3 spans 17 residues. J gave up 7 bases and V 3 bases, and 14 bases lay outside the gene matches. Germline lookup yields CDR1 LNHDA and CDR2 SQIVND (reference sequence).